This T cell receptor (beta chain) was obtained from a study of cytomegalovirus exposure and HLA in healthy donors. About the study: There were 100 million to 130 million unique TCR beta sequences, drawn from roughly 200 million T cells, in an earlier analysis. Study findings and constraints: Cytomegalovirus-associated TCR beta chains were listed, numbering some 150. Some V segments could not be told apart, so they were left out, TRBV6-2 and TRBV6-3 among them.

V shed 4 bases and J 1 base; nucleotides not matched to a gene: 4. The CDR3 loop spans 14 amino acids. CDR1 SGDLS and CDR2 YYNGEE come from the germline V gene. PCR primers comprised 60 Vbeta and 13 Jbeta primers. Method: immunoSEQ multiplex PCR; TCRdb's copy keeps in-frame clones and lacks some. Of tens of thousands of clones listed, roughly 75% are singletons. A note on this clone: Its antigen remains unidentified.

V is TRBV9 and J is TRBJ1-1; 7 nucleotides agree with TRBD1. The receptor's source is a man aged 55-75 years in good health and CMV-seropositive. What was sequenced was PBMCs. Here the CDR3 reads CASSSRTGNTEAFF. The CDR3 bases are TGTGCCAGCAGCTCCCGGACAGGGAACACTGAAGCTTTCTTT.